This TCR beta chain was sequenced in a study of OX40 agonist ivuxolimab in advanced cancers. V was shortened by 3 bases and J by 4 bases, with 15 bases between the two germline ends. This CDR3 has 15 residues. CDR1 and CDR2 from the germline V gene are SGHAT and FQNNGV. Sequencing was performed with immunoSEQ multiplex PCR; in TCRdb, only in-frame clones are kept and a portion is missing. The table includes around 46,000 clones, more than 75% detected once. The chain employs TRBV11-2 and TRBJ2-5; D might be TRBD2 (5 bases). The sample in question was CD4+ or CD8+ T cells sorted from blood, obtained in a trial of the OX40 agonist ivuxolimab. This TCR was recovered from an adult with an advanced solid tumor such as melanoma, head and neck, liver or kidney cancer. CDR3 sequence reads: CASSFLKGELETQYF. As DNA, the CDR3 is TGTGCCAGCAGCTTCCTGAAGGGAGAACTAGAGACCCAGTACTTC.